This entry is about one TCR beta chain. The antigen remains unidentified. Since the CDR3 does not end with the conserved phenylalanine or tryptophan, this likely comes from a read error. Unsorted whole blood yielded blood RNA, and germline DNA was extracted as well. Roughly 4 milliliters of peripheral blood were collected before surgery. Trimming left V 8 bases short and J 5 bases short, with 10 bases between. Per the germline V gene, CDR1 is SGHAT and CDR2 is FQNNGV. CDR3 size: 11 residues. With roughly 540 ng total RNA as template and a constant-region primer, TCR beta cDNA was made. ARM-PCR was slightly modified, and three nested multiplex PCR rounds with it gave rise to the TCR beta libraries. Rounds one and two of PCR, each of 10 cycles, were primed with TRBV1-TRBV30 forward primers and a C-beta reverse primer. Each CDR3 protein is one row after TCRdb ran MiXCR on the multiplex PCR reads. In the table there are fewer than 350,000 distinct CDR3 sequences, about two thirds of which are singletons.

These data are taken from a study of tumor-infiltrating lymphocytes in primary liver carcinoma. The overall study: Resecting the tumor surgically was how the patients' primary liver carcinoma was treated. Roughly 3.65 to 8 million productive TCRbeta reads were obtained per sample, with similar numbers across tissue types.

Study-wide results and caveats: Significantly larger top-250-clone fractions were found in tumors than in blood (p = 0.039).

The sample consisted of peripheral blood. The receptor was isolated from a man aged 40-49 years with primary liver carcinoma and hepatitis B virus infection. The chain couples TRBV11-2 to TRBJ2-7; D unresolved. This CDR3 reads CASLQPNEQYY. The CDR3 nucleotides read TGTGCCAGCCTCCAACCCAACGAGCAGTACTAC.